Presented here are 22 T cell receptor beta chains from one specimen sequenced in a study of CD8+ T cells in alopecia areata (dated by TCRdb to the late 2010s). Library construction relied on the immunoSEQ multiplex PCR assay. RNA was extracted from all samples and reverse transcribed into cDNA, which served as template for TCR sequencing. In its TCRdb copy, this immuneACCESS table keeps in-frame sequences only and misses some clones. Where compared with another copy, unresolved V genes explain less than half of these, and the others have no known cause. The sample contains approximately 170,000 clones, around 56% of them found a single time. About 0.65% of the sample goes to the ten largest clones. This sample's time point label indicates: less than five weeks on oral tofacitinib. In the paper's terms, the treatment or condition label means: oral pan-JAK inhibitor, 5-10 mg twice daily. Source: CD4+ T cells sorted from blood, taken at week 4, from a patient treated with tofacitinib. The receptors originated from a human donor with alopecia areata.

This clone appeared once. This chain links TRBV29-1 with TRBJ2-7; D possibly corresponds to TRBD2 (5 bases). The CDR3 has 11 amino acids. The V and J ends lost 7 bases and 0 bases respectively, with 7 bases between them. The germline V gene has CDR1 SQVTM and CDR2 ANQGSEA. The CDR3: CSGRSSYEQYF. DNA of the CDR3: TGCAGCGGGAGGAGCTCCTACGAGCAGTACTTC.

This clone showed up just once. The chain is built from TRBV29-1 and TRBJ2-1, with 7 bases matching TRBD1. CDR1 SQVTM and CDR2 ANQGSEA come from the germline V gene. This CDR3 contains 14 residues. J gave up 8 bases and V 4 bases, and 11 bases lay outside the gene matches. For the CDR3, the DNA is TGCAGCGTTGGGCGTGACAGGGTTGTACATGAGCAGTTCTTC. Encoded protein: CSVGRDRVVHEQFF.

V usage is TRBV29-1 and J usage is TRBJ2-3, with TRBD2 as a possible D gene (5 bases). The CDR3 is made up of 12 amino acids. The germline gives CDR1 SQVTM, CDR2 ANQGSEA. V was cut by 7 bases and J by 5 bases, with 13 bases left in between. This CDR3 reads CSALTGIDTQYF. The DNA for the CDR3 is TGCAGCGCCCTAACGGGGATAGATACGCAGTATTTT.

The chain has TRBV7-2 and TRBJ1-5; no definite D call. The CDR3 spans 13 residues. The ends were cut back, 5 bases at V and 6 bases at J, with 11 bases in the middle. Germline CDR1 reads SGHTA; CDR2 reads FQGNSA. CDR3 coding DNA: TGTGCCAGCAGCGGAAATTCAGGTCAGCCCCAGCATTTT. It yields the protein CASSGNSGQPQHF.

The sample holds a few counts of this clone. The V call is TRBV28, the J call TRBJ2-7, with D tentatively TRBD1 (6 bases). The V end lost 5 bases, the J end lost 1 base, and 6 bases lay between the germline ends. Per germline, CDR1 MDHEN and CDR2 SYDVKM. The CDR3 has 12 residues. The CDR3 protein is CASSRGSYEQYF. CDR3 bases: TGTGCCAGCAGTAGGGGGTCCTACGAGCAGTACTTC.

In its sample, this clone was seen once. One end of the junction varies from germline; a read error may be responsible. V is TRBV25-1 and J is TRBJ2-2, with 8 positions matching TRBD1. Per the germline V gene, CDR1 is MGHDK and CDR2 is SYGVNS. This CDR3 has 15 amino acids. CDR3 DNA sequence: TGTGCCAGCAGGGAATCAGGGGGCGGGCAGCGGGAGCTGTTTTTT. This encodes CASRESGGGQRELFF.

A few counts support this clone. The genes are TRBV7-2 and TRBJ1-2, with 11 nucleotides matching TRBD1. The ends lost 3 bases at V and 7 bases at J; junction bases unmatched: 7. Germline V CDR1 and CDR2: SGHTA, FQGNSA. The CDR3 covers 15 residues. The DNA of the CDR3 is TGTGCCAGCAGCTTTAGCGGACAGGGGGCGCTTGGCTACACCTTC. This codes for CASSFSGQGALGYTF. Complete variable domain (other parts from reference TRBV7-2 and TRBJ1-2): GAGVSQSPSNKVTEKGKDVELRCDPISGHTALYWYRQSLGQGLEFLIYFQGNSAPDKSGLPSDRFSAERTGGSVSTLTIQRTQQEDSAVYLCASSFSGQGALGYTFGSGTRLTVV.

This clone was seen only a few times. The chain couples TRBV7-2 to TRBJ1-1; no definite D call. The CDR3 contains 14 residues. Germline values: CDR1 SGHTA, CDR2 FQGNSA. Trimming removed 0 bases from V and 5 bases from J, with 10 bases in between. The DNA for the CDR3 is TGTGCCAGCAGCTTAGCCATGGACGGTACTGAAGCTTTCTTT. Its protein is CASSLAMDGTEAFF.

The sample holds a few counts of this clone. The V gene is TRBV5-1, the J gene TRBJ2-6, with D uncertain. V was clipped by 4 bases and J by 0 bases, with 5 bases between them. There are 14 residues in the CDR3. Germline CDR1 and CDR2: SGHRS and YFSETQ. In nucleotides, the CDR3 is TGCGCCAGCAGCGTACTCTCTGGGGCCAACGTCCTGACTTTC. Protein product: CASSVLSGANVLTF.

This chain uses TRBV29-1 with TRBJ2-4; D unresolved. V gave up 6 bases and J gave up 0 bases, with 9 bases separating them. The CDR3 is 13 residues long. Germline CDR1 is SQVTM and CDR2 is ANQGSEA. CDR3 region: CSVGTLAKNIQYF. The DNA of the CDR3 is TGCAGCGTCGGCACCCTAGCCAAAAACATTCAGTACTTC.

The genes are TRBV7-9 and TRBJ1-5; perhaps TRBD1 as D (6 bases). Germline CDR1 SEHNR, CDR2 FQNEAQ (reference sequence). Trimming removed 2 bases at V and 12 bases at J, with 11 bases between. The CDR3 covers 12 residues. CDR3 nucleotide sequence: TGTGCCAGCAGCTTACAGGGGAGTGGCCAGCATTTT. This encodes CASSLQGSGQHF.

The CDR3 coding sequence is TGCAGCGTTGGGTTTGGTAGCGGACTCTACGAGCAGTACTTC. Translation gives CSVGFGSGLYEQYF. This chain links TRBV29-1 with TRBJ2-7, with D perhaps matching TRBD2 (6 bases). The CDR3 covers 14 residues. CDR1 and CDR2 from the germline V gene are SQVTM and ANQGSEA. Between the trimmed V and J ends, which lost 4 bases and 3 bases, there was a span of 16 bases.

This clone showed up just a few times. This chain joins TRBV7-9 and TRBJ2-7; D is perhaps TRBD2 (5 bases). This CDR3 contains 14 residues. CDR1 and CDR2 from the germline V gene are SEHNR and FQNEAQ (reference sequence). V lost 5 bases, J lost 6 bases, and 17 bases lay in between. CDR3: CASSQTGLEVEQYF. The CDR3 nucleotides are TGTGCCAGCAGCCAGACTGGGTTGGAGGTCGAGCAGTACTTC.

This clone was seen a few times. This chain joins TRBV10-3 and TRBJ2-6, with 9 positions matching TRBD1. Losses at the gene ends were 0 bases for V and 0 bases for J; bases not matched to a gene: 6. The CDR3 sequence is 19 residues long. CDR1 is ENHRY, CDR2 SYGVKD, per germline. The CDR3, as DNA: TGTGCCATCAGTGAGTCGATCGGACAGGGGACCTCTGGGGCCAACGTCCTGACTTTC. It is translated as CAISESIGQGTSGANVLTF.

This chain uses TRBV30 with TRBJ2-5, with D tentatively TRBD1 (6 bases). The better agreement between TRBJ2-7 and the DNA end casts doubt on the J call. This CDR3 contains 12 residues. The germline gives CDR1 GTSNPN, CDR2 SVGIG (reference sequence). The CDR3 spells CAWSEDRNEQYF. The CDR3 nucleotides read TGTGCCTGGAGTGAAGACAGGAACGAGCAGTACTTC.

V gene TRBV6-6 combines with J gene TRBJ2-2; D assignment may be TRBD1 or TRBD2 (5 bases each). The V and J ends lost 7 bases and 4 bases respectively, with 16 bases between them. This CDR3 is built from 15 residues. Germline loops: CDR1 MNHNY, CDR2 SVGAGI (reference sequence). The CDR3 region is CASTPRGAGTGELFF. The CDR3 DNA is TGTGCCAGCACACCCCGAGGGGCGGGCACCGGGGAGCTGTTTTTT.

The rearrangement links TRBV5-1 to TRBJ2-5; 9 nucleotides align to TRBD2. CDR3 length: 15 residues. From germline, CDR1 is SGHRS and CDR2 YFSETQ. V shed 0 bases and J 4 bases; nucleotides not matched to a gene: 4. CDR3 protein: CASSLGGRAPETQYF. Written as DNA, the CDR3 is TGCGCCAGCAGCTTGGGCGGGAGGGCCCCAGAGACCCAGTACTTC.

As for this clone: The junction departs from the called germline gene at one end, perhaps through a read error. The genes are TRBV20-1 and TRBJ1-1; D is uncertain. This CDR3 spans 11 amino acids. Germline CDR1 reads DFQATT; CDR2 reads SNEGSKA (reference sequence). The CDR3 region has the DNA TGCAGTGCTAGACAGAACTCTGAAGCTTTCTTT. Residues: CSARQNSEAFF.

Remarks on this clone: Other DNA sequences in this specimen translate into the identical CDR3. J is TRBJ2-5 and V is TRBV5-1, with D maybe TRBD1 (6 bases). CDR1 is SGHRS, CDR2 YFSETQ, per germline. This CDR3 contains 14 residues. Between the trimmed V and J ends, which lost 2 bases and 4 bases, there was a span of 12 bases. This CDR3 reads CASSLQGLAETQYF. CDR3 sequence (DNA): TGCGCCAGCAGCTTACAGGGATTGGCAGAGACCCAGTACTTC.

This clone has a handful of counts. This CDR3 is also generated by other DNA sequences in the sample. The chain recombines TRBV29-1 with TRBJ2-7; D is unclear. CDR1 is SQVTM and CDR2 is ANQGSEA in the germline V gene. V was shortened by 0 bases and J by 3 bases, with 15 bases between the two germline ends. The CDR3 has 15 residues. The CDR3 region has the DNA TGCAGCGTTGAAGATCGAAAGGGTAGGAGCTACGAGCAGTACTTC. Translated, it gives CSVEDRKGRSYEQYF.

This clone turned up a few times. J is TRBJ1-1 and V is TRBV16; D gene unclear. The CDR3 extends over 15 amino acids. V was clipped by 4 bases and J by 0 bases, with 12 bases between them. Germline CDR1 KGHSY, CDR2 FQNENV. The DNA of the CDR3 is TGTGCCAGCAGCCCCGCGATCTGGGTGAACACTGAAGCTTTCTTT. It yields the protein CASSPAIWVNTEAFF.

The V call is TRBV29-1, the J call TRBJ2-7, with D tentatively TRBD1 (5 bases). Germline-derived CDR1 and CDR2 are SQVTM and ANQGSEA. V was shortened by 7 bases and J by 7 bases, with 17 bases between the two germline ends. This CDR3 comprises 12 residues. The CDR3: CSAGRTLREQYF. The DNA of the CDR3 is TGCAGCGCCGGACGGACACTGAGGGAGCAGTACTTC.